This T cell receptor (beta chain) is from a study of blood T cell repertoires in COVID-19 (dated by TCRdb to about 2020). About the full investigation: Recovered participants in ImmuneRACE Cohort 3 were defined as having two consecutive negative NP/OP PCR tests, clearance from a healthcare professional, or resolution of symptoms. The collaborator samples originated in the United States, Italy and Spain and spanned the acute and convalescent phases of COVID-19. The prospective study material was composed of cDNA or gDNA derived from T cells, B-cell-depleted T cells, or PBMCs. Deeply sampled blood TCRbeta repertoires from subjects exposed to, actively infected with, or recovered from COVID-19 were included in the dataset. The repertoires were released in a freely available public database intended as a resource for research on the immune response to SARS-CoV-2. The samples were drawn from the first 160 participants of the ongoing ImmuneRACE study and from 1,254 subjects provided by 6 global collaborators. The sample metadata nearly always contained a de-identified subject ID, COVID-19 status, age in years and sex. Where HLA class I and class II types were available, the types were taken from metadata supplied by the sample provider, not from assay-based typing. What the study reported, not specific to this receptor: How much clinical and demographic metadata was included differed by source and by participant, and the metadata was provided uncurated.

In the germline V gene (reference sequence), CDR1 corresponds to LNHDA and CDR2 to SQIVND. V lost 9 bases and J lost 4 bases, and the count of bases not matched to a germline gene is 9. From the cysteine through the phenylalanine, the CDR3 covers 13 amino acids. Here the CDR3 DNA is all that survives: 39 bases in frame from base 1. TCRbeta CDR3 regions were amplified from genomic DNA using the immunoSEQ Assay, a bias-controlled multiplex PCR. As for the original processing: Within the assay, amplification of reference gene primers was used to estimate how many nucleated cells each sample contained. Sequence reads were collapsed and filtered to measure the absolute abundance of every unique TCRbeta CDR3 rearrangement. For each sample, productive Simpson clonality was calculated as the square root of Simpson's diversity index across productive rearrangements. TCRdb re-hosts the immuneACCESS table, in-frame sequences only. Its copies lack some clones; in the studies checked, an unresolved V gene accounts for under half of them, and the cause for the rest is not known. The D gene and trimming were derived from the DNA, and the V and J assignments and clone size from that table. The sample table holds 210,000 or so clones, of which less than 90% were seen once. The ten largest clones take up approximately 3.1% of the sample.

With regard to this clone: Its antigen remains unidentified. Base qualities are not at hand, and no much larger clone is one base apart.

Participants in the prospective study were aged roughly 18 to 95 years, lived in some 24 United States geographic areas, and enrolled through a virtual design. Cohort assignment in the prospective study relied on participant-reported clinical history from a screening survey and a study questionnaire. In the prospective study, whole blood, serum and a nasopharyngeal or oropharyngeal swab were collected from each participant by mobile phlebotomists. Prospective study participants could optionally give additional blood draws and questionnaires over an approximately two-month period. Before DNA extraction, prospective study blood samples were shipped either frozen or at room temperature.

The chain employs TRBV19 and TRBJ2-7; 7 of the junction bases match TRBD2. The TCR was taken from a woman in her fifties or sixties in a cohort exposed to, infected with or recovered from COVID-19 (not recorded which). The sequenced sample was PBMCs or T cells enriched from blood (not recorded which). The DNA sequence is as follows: TGTGCCAGCCGGGGAGGGGTTTCTTACGAGCAGTACTTC. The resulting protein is CASRGGVSYEQYF. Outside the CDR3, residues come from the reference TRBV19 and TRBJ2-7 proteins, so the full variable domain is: DGGITQSPKYLFRKEGQNVTLSCEQNLNHDAMYWYRQDPGQGLRLIYYSQIVNDFQKGDIAEGYSVSREKKESFPLTVTSAQKNPTAFYLCASRGGVSYEQYFGPGTRLTVT.